This is a list of T cell receptor beta chains from one sample in a study of cytomegalovirus exposure and HLA in healthy donors. This table comes from immunoSEQ multiplex PCR, and its TCRdb copy is limited to in-frame clones, with some not included. This table holds 90,000 to 100,000 clones, over 65% found once. The specimen sequenced was PBMCs. The receptors were gathered from a man over 45 in good health and CMV-seronegative. CDR3s include the opening cysteine and the closing phenylalanine or tryptophan. The order of the fields is D gene, clone size, V gene, J gene, CDR3 protein, CDR3 DNA. The D gene is left open where the match is weak. The listing skips clone size in some rows; elsewhere it reads once, few, many or a size class.

.	few	TRBV27	TRBJ2-1	CASSPRTPPYYNEQFF	TGTGCCAGCAGTCCCCGGACTCCTCCCTACTACAATGAGCAGTTCTTC
TRBD2	.	TRBV28	TRBJ2-1	CASLSGSTYNEQFF	TGTGCCAGCCTTAGCGGGAGCACGTACAATGAGCAGTTCTTC
.	.	TRBV7-9	TRBJ2-5	CSSSPSRETQYF	TGTTCCAGCAGTCCTAGCAGAGAGACCCAGTACTTC
TRBD2	.	TRBV7-2	TRBJ2-1	CASSLGTSQYNEQFF	TGTGCCAGCAGCTTAGGGACTAGCCAGTACAATGAGCAGTTCTTC
TRBD1	.	TRBV19	TRBJ2-7	CASSIGGGDRTYEQYF	TGTGCCAGTAGTATAGGAGGCGGGGACAGGACCTACGAGCAGTACTTC
.	.	TRBV29-1	TRBJ2-1	CSAYGSNRGNEQFF	TGCAGCGCCTATGGGAGCAATCGGGGAAATGAGCAGTTCTTC
TRBD1	.	TRBV30	TRBJ2-7	CAWSGDRGYEQYF	TGTGCCTGGAGTGGGGACAGGGGTTACGAGCAGTACTTC
.	.	TRBV15	TRBJ2-3	CATSRDPAVTYTQYF	TGTGCCACCAGCAGAGATCCTGCAGTCACCTATACGCAGTATTTT
TRBD2	.	TRBV9	TRBJ2-7	CASSVRRNGRDHEQYF	TGTGCCAGCAGCGTAAGGAGGAACGGGAGGGACCACGAGCAGTACTTC
TRBD1	.	TRBV5-1	TRBJ2-5	CASSTRGPTQETQYF	TGCGCCAGCAGCACCAGGGGGCCGACACAAGAGACCCAGTACTTC
.	.	TRBV7-9	TRBJ1-2	CASSLGGQASALGYTF	TGTGCCAGCAGCTTAGGAGGGCAAGCATCTGCCCTTGGCTACACCTTC
TRBD2	once	TRBV6-5	TRBJ2-1	CASRASGRATEQFF	TGTGCCAGCAGGGCTAGCGGGAGGGCCACTGAGCAGTTCTTC
.	.	TRBV5-4	TRBJ2-7	CASSLGPTSQGSLGFYEQYF	TGTGCCAGCAGCTTGGGACCAACCTCACAGGGAAGCCTAGGTTTCTACGAGCAGTACTTC
.	.	TRBV4-3	TRBJ2-1	CASSQDYLARYNEQFF	TGCGCCAGCAGCCAAGATTACCTAGCGCGTTACAATGAGCAGTTCTTC
TRBD1	.	TRBV6-1	TRBJ1-5	CASSGQGSQPQHF	TGTGCCAGCAGCGGACAGGGAAGTCAGCCCCAGCATTTT
TRBD2	.	TRBV5-1	TRBJ2-2	CASSRPGLAGDGELFF	TGCGCCAGCAGCCGGCCGGGACTAGCGGGGGACGGGGAGCTGTTTTTT
.	.	TRBV28	TRBJ1-2	CASSLGQNYGYTF	TGTGCCAGCAGTTTAGGCCAGAACTATGGCTACACCTTC
TRBD2	.	TRBV19	TRBJ2-1	CASRLGLANNEQFF	TGTGCCAGTAGATTGGGACTAGCAAACAATGAGCAGTTCTTC
TRBD1	.	TRBV25-1	TRBJ2-6	CASSGGAGANVLTF	TGTGCCAGCTCAGGGGGAGCTGGGGCCAACGTCCTGACTTTC
.	once	TRBV5-1	TRBJ2-1	CASSLPVSSAYNEQFF	TGCGCCAGCAGCTTGCCCGTGAGCTCGGCCTACAATGAGCAGTTCTTC
TRBD1	many	TRBV6-5	TRBJ2-7	CASSYGTGYEQYF	TGTGCCAGCAGTTACGGGACAGGGTACGAGCAGTACTTC
TRBD2	.	TRBV5-1	TRBJ2-2	CASTLAGGRRRSGELFF	TGCGCCAGCACCCTAGCGGGAGGCCGCCGGAGATCCGGGGAGCTGTTTTTT
.	.	TRBV29-1	TRBJ2-5	CSVEDGRGPDQETQYF	TGCAGCGTTGAAGATGGTAGGGGCCCAGACCAAGAGACCCAGTACTTC
TRBD1	few	TRBV2	TRBJ2-2	CASSRTGSTGELFF	TGTGCCAGCAGTCGGACAGGGAGCACCGGGGAGCTGTTTTTT
.	.	TRBV6-1	TRBJ1-1	CASSEWGDYTEAFF	TGTGCCAGCAGTGAATGGGGGGACTACACTGAAGCTTTCTTT
.	.	TRBV11-2	TRBJ2-5	CASSLGALGAAQYF	TGTGCCAGCAGCTTAGGTGCCTTAGGGGCGGCCCAGTACTTC
.	few	TRBV7-3	TRBJ1-3	CASSLTLGNTIYF	TGTGCCAGCAGCTTAACACTCGGAAACACCATATATTTT
TRBD2	.	TRBV6-4	TRBJ2-1	CASSENLLAGGPGEQFF	TGTGCCAGCAGTGAGAACCTACTAGCGGGAGGGCCGGGCGAGCAGTTCTTC
.	.	TRBV29-1	TRBJ2-2	CSVGTSLNTGELFF	TGCAGCGTTGGGACATCCCTGAACACCGGGGAGCTGTTTTTT
TRBD2	.	TRBV10-3	TRBJ2-5	CAISLGTSGSSETQYF	TGTGCCATCAGTCTCGGGACTAGCGGGAGTTCAGAGACCCAGTACTTC
.	.	TRBV5-4	TRBJ2-5	CASSLDSGTSSTQYF	TGTGCCAGCAGCTTGGATTCAGGGACATCGTCGACCCAGTACTTC
.	.	TRBV1	TRBJ2-1	CTSSQEVTTSGRKEQFF	TGCACCAGCAGCCAAGAAGTGACGACTAGCGGGAGGAAGGAGCAGTTCTTC
.	.	TRBV4-3	TRBJ2-7	CASSQDQGPYEQYF	TGCGCCAGCAGCCAAGATCAGGGCCCCTACGAGCAGTACTTC
TRBD1	.	TRBV30	TRBJ2-3	CAWSPGGIGDTQYF	TGTGCCTGGAGTCCAGGGGGCATCGGAGATACGCAGTATTTT
.	.	TRBV28	TRBJ2-7	CASSNLGGMSYEQYF	TGTGCCAGCAGTAACCTTGGGGGGATGTCCTACGAGCAGTACTTC
.	once	TRBV7-2	TRBJ2-2	CASSLLRGELFF	TGTGCCAGCAGCTTATTGAGGGGGGAGCTGTTTTTT
TRBD2	.	TRBV28	TRBJ2-2	CASSSPGTSGTGELFF	TGTGCCAGCAGTTCGCCGGGGACTAGCGGCACCGGGGAGCTGTTTTTT
.	.	TRBV11-3	TRBJ2-7	CASSLDSHGSYEQYF	TGTGCCAGCAGCTTAGATTCTCACGGGAGCTACGAGCAGTACTTC
.	.	TRBV7-3	TRBJ2-7	CASSESAGRSYEQYF	TGTGCCAGCAGCGAATCCGCAGGCCGATCCTACGAGCAGTACTTC
.	.	TRBV6-1	TRBJ1-4	CASSLQGLNEKLFF	TGTGCCAGCAGCCTACAGGGCCTTAATGAAAAACTGTTTTTT
TRBD1	.	TRBV28	TRBJ1-2	CASSAGQNSYGYTF	TGTGCCAGCAGCGCGGGACAGAACAGCTATGGCTACACCTTC
TRBD2	once	TRBV28	TRBJ2-1	CASSYGLAGDPIRYNEQFF	TGTGCCAGCAGTTACGGACTAGCGGGAGACCCGATACGCTACAATGAGCAGTTCTTC
.	.	TRBV5-1	TRBJ2-2	CASSPDSNTGELFF	TGCGCCAGCAGCCCGGACTCGAACACCGGGGAGCTGTTTTTT
TRBD2	.	TRBV11-2	TRBJ2-5	CASSSTSGKWQYF	TGTGCCAGCAGCTCGACTAGCGGGAAGTGGCAGTACTTC
.	many	TRBV28	TRBJ1-2	CASSFSGGYTF	TGTGCCAGCAGTTTTTCAGGGGGCTACACCTTC
.	.	TRBV2	TRBJ1-5	CASSWTASGDQPQHF	TGTGCCAGCAGTTGGACAGCCAGCGGGGATCAGCCCCAGCATTTT
TRBD2	.	TRBV4-2	TRBJ2-7	CASSQDLVRLAGAQYEQYF	TGTGCCAGCAGCCAAGATCTCGTTCGACTAGCGGGAGCGCAATACGAGCAGTACTTC
.	once	TRBV4-3	TRBJ2-1	CASSQGRGKGNEQFF	TGCGCCAGCAGCCAAGGCCGCGGGAAGGGCAATGAGCAGTTCTTC
.	.	TRBV5-6	TRBJ1-2	CASSLPGIGYTF	TGTGCCAGCAGCTTGCCAGGGATAGGCTACACCTTC
.	.	TRBV28	TRBJ1-1	CASSLSTAWGDTEAFF	TGTGCCAGCAGTTTATCGACGGCATGGGGGGACACTGAAGCTTTCTTT
TRBD1	once	TRBV6-1	TRBJ2-5	CASSRGLGETQYF	TGTGCCAGCAGCAGGGGGCTGGGGGAGACCCAGTACTTC
TRBD1	.	TRBV6-6	TRBJ1-3	CASSDPGQVTGNTIYF	TGTGCCAGCAGCGATCCAGGACAGGTTACTGGAAACACCATATATTTT
TRBD1	.	TRBV19	TRBJ1-1	CASSARTGYTEAFF	TGTGCCAGTAGTGCACGGACAGGGTACACTGAAGCTTTCTTT
TRBD1	few	TRBV7-2	TRBJ1-1	CASSIQGMDTEAFF	TGTGCCAGCAGCATACAGGGGATGGATACTGAAGCTTTCTTT
TRBD1	.	TRBV11-3	TRBJ2-1	CASSLVGPGQGADEQFF	TGTGCCAGCAGCTTAGTTGGGCCGGGACAGGGGGCTGATGAGCAGTTCTTC
TRBD2	.	TRBV4-3	TRBJ2-5	CASSQDVLAGDFRETQYF	TGCGCCAGCAGCCAAGATGTCCTAGCGGGAGATTTTCGAGAGACCCAGTACTTC
.	.	TRBV2	TRBJ2-2	CASSADYLGGLFF	TGTGCCAGCAGTGCCGACTATCTCGGTGGGCTGTTTTTT
.	.	TRBV19	TRBJ2-2	CASSTGPGVAGELFF	TGTGCCAGTAGCACGGGGCCAGGGGTGGCCGGGGAGCTGTTTTTT
.	.	TRBV21-1	TRBJ1-5	CASSRPQGLNQPQHF	TGTGCCAGCAGCCGTCCCCAGGGGCTCAATCAGCCCCAGCATTTT
TRBD2	.	TRBV29-1	TRBJ2-1	CSVGASGYNEQFF	TGCAGCGTGGGCGCTAGCGGGTACAATGAGCAGTTCTTC